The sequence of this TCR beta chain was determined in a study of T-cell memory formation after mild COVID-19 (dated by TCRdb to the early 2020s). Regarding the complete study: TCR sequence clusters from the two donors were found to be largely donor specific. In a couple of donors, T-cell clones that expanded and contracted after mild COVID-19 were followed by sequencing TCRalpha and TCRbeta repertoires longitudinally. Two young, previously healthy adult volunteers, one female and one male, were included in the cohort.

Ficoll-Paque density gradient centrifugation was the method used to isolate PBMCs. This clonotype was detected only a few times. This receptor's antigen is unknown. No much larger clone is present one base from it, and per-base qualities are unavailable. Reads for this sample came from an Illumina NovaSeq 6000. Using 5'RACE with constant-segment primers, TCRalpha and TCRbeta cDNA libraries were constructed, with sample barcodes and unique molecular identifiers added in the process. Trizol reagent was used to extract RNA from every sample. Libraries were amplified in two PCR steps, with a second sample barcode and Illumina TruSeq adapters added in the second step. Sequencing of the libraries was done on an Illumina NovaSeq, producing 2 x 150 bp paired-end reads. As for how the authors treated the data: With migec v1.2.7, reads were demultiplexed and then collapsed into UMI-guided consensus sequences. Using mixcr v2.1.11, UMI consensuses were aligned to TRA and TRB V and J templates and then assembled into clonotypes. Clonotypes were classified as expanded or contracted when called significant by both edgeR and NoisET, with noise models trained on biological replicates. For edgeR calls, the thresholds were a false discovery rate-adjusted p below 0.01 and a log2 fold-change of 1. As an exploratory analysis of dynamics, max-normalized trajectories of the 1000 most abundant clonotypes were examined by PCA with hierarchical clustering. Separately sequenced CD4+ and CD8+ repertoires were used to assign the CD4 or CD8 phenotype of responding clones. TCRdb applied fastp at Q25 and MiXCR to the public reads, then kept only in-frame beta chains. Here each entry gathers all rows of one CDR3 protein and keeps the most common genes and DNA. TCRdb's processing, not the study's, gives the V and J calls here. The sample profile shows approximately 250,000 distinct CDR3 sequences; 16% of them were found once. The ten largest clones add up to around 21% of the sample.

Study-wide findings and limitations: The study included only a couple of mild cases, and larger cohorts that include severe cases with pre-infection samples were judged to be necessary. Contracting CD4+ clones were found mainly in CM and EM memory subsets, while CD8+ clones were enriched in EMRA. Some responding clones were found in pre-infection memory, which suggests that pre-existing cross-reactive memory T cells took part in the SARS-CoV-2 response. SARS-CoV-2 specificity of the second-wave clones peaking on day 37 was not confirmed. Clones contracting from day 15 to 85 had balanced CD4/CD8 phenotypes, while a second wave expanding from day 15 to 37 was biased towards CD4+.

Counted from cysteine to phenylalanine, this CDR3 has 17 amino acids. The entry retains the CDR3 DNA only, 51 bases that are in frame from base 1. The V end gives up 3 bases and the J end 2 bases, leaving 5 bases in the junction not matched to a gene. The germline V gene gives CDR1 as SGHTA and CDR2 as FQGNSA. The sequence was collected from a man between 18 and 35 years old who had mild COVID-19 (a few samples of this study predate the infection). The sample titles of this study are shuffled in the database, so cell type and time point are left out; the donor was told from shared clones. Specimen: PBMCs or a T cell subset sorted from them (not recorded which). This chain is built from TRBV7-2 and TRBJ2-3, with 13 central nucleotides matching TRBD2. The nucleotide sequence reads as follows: TGTGCCAGCAGCTTTCGACTAGCGGGGGGAGTCACAGATACGCAGTATTTT. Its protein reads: CASSFRLAGGVTDTQYF.